Each of the 25 T cell receptor beta chains below was sequenced from the same sample in a study of blood T cell repertoires in COVID-19. Produced via immunoSEQ multiplex PCR; TCRdb's table is partial and in-frame only. The sample includes under 35,000 clones, roughly 85% of them seen just once. What was sequenced was peripheral blood. The receptors here all came from a human donor in a cohort sampled during active COVID-19.

The gene calls are TRBV5-1 and TRBJ2-7, with 10 nucleotides matching TRBD1. J lost 3 bases, V lost 0 bases, and 6 bases had no gene match. The germline CDR1 and CDR2 sequences are SGHRS and YFSETQ. This CDR3 contains 16 residues. This CDR3 is CASSLAYGTGVYEQYF. CDR3 coding DNA: TGCGCCAGCAGCTTGGCGTACGGGACAGGGGTCTACGAGCAGTACTTC.

The genes are TRBV10-3 and TRBJ2-1; TRBD1 matches 12 bases. The CDR3 loop spans 16 amino acids. V gave up 4 bases and J gave up 2 bases; unmatched junction bases: 3. The germline V gene has CDR1 ENHRY and CDR2 SYGVKD. Here the CDR3 reads CAISVGQGAAYNEQFF. In nucleotides, the CDR3 is TGTGCCATCAGTGTGGGACAGGGGGCGGCCTACAATGAGCAGTTCTTC.

V and J are TRBV19 and TRBJ2-2; tentative D call: TRBD1 (5 bases). Per germline, CDR1 LNHDA and CDR2 SQIVND (reference sequence). The CDR3 is 12 amino acids. V was shortened by 10 bases and J by 4 bases, with 10 bases between the two germline ends. In DNA form, the CDR3 reads TGTGCCACCCTAAGGGGCACCGGGGAGCTGTTTTTT. Translation gives CATLRGTGELFF.

The chain carries TRBV6-5 and TRBJ2-7; 7 bases line up with TRBD1. This CDR3 has 14 residues. The V and J ends lost 6 bases and 4 bases, in that order; junction bases with no gene match: 9. CDR1 and CDR2 (germline): MNHEY, SVGAGI. The CDR3 DNA sequence: TGTGCCAGCAGGGCTACAGGGGTCGGGTACGAGCAGTACTTC. Its protein is CASRATGVGYEQYF.

This clone was recorded once. This chain links TRBV19 with TRBJ2-5, with a possible D match to TRBD2 (7 bases). Trimming removed 1 base at V and 4 bases at J, with 13 bases between. Germline V CDR1 and CDR2: LNHDA, SQIVND (reference sequence). This CDR3 is 15 amino acids long. The CDR3 nucleotides read TGTGCCAGTAGTATAGGGGGGGGGCGCGGAGAGACCCAGTACTTC. It translates to CASSIGGGRGETQYF.

This chain links TRBV10-2 with TRBJ2-3, with D possibly matching TRBD2 (6 bases). This CDR3 is built from 15 residues. Deletions cut 7 bases from V and 2 bases from J, with 16 bases between. Germline CDR1 WSHSY, CDR2 SAAADI. CDR3 DNA: TGCGCCAGCACTGATGGGGAGCGGGTCACAGATACGCAGTATTTT. This encodes CASTDGERVTDTQYF.

J is TRBJ2-7 and V is TRBV20-1, with D tentatively TRBD1 (7 bases). The germline CDR1 and CDR2 sequences are DFQATT and SNEGSKA (reference sequence). The CDR3 covers 11 residues. Trimming cost V 7 bases and J 3 bases, with 10 bases left between them. The CDR3 DNA reads TGCAGTGGGGGGGACAGCTACGAGCAGTACTTC. Protein sequence: CSGGDSYEQYF.

The chain uses TRBV6-4 and TRBJ1-3; TRBD1 aligns across 9 bases. This CDR3 contains 14 residues. Germline trimming cut 9 bases from V and 4 bases from J; bases unmatched to any gene: 7. The germline gives CDR1 MRHNA, CDR2 SNTAGT. CDR3 bases: TGTGCCAGTGGACAGGGGAAAAAGGGAAACACCATATATTTT. Its translation is CASGQGKKGNTIYF.

The CDR3: CASRPSGRSAWGEQFF. CDR3 nucleotide sequence: TGTGCCAGCAGGCCGAGCGGGAGGAGTGCGTGGGGTGAGCAGTTCTTC. The chain employs TRBV2 and TRBJ2-1, with TRBD2 identical over 9 bases. Trimming at V came to 6 bases and at J to 9 bases, leaving 15 bases not matched to a gene. The CDR3 is 16 residues long. Germline loops: CDR1 SNHLY, CDR2 FYNNEI.

CDR3 nucleotide sequence: TGTGCCAGCATCCCAGGCGGGCTTGGAAACACCATATATTTT. Translated: CASIPGGLGNTIYF. This chain joins TRBV6-5 and TRBJ1-3; no reliable D call. The CDR3 has 14 residues. Germline V gene data show CDR1 as MNHEY and CDR2 as SVGAGI. V lost 7 bases to trimming and J lost 3 bases, with 13 bases between them.

The gene calls are TRBV5-6 and TRBJ2-6, with D perhaps TRBD1 (6 bases). Trimming left V 2 bases short and J 0 bases short, with 12 bases between. This CDR3 spans 17 amino acids. Germline V gene sequence: CDR1 SGHDT, CDR2 YYEEEE. This chain's CDR3 is CASSLPGDLSGANVLTF. Here the CDR3 DNA reads TGTGCCAGCAGCTTACCAGGGGACCTCTCTGGGGCCAACGTCCTGACTTTC.

The chain couples TRBV18 to TRBJ2-1; TRBD2 agrees at 7 bases. In germline, CDR1 is KGHSH, CDR2 LQKENI. The J segment lost 15 bases and the V segment lost 3 bases, leaving 14 bases of the junction unmatched. The CDR3 contains 14 residues. CDR3 sequence: CASSPLGLRELPFF. CDR3 nucleotide sequence: TGTGCCAGCTCACCCCTTGGGTTGCGGGAGTTACCGTTCTTC.

There are a few counts of this clone. J is TRBJ2-1 and V is TRBV6-6, with 8 positions matching TRBD2. V shed 2 bases and J 5 bases; nucleotides not matched to a gene: 8. This CDR3 region has 16 residues. The germline gives CDR1 MNHNY, CDR2 SVGAGI (reference sequence). CDR3 loop: CASSYPGTRGNNEQFF. The DNA for the CDR3 is TGTGCCAGCAGTTACCCCGGGACTAGGGGTAACAATGAGCAGTTCTTC.

The rearrangement joins TRBV19 to TRBJ2-1; weak D call: TRBD1 (5 bases). Trimming removed 4 bases from V and 10 bases from J, with 14 bases in between. Germline assignment: CDR1 LNHDA and CDR2 SQIVND (reference sequence). The CDR3 extends over 13 amino acids. This CDR3 reads CASSTTLGHEQFF. CDR3 nucleotides: TGTGCCAGTAGTACCACCCTAGGACACGAGCAGTTCTTC.

This chain connects TRBV5-4 to TRBJ2-3; D may be TRBD2 (6 bases). This CDR3 contains 13 residues. Trimming took 2 bases from V and 10 from J, leaving 14 bases between them. Germline CDR1 SGHNT, CDR2 YYREEE (reference sequence). The CDR3 coding sequence is TGTGCCAGCAGCTTAATGGGGCGGGGTTCGCAGTATTTT. Its protein product is CASSLMGRGSQYF. The full variable domain, rest sourced from reference TRBV5-4 and TRBJ2-3, is ETGVTQSPTHLIKTRGQQVTLRCSSQSGHNTVSWYQQALGQGPQFIFQYYREEENGRGNFPPRFSGLQFPNYSSELNVNALELDDSALYLCASSLMGRGSQYFGPGTRLTVL.

Comment on this clone: Other DNA sequences in this specimen translate into the identical CDR3. V gene TRBV21-1 combines with J gene TRBJ1-2; whether TRBD1, the table's D call, matches the DNA was not checked. TRBV21-1 is a recognized pseudogene. The CDR3 loop spans 11 amino acids. CDR3 loop: CASDRAGGYTF. The CDR3 DNA sequence: TGTGCCAGTGACAGGGCGGGGGGCTACACCTTC.

The CDR3 bases are TGCGCCAGCAGCTTGGCGACAGGGCATAACACTGAAGCTTTCTTT. Translated, it gives CASSLATGHNTEAFF. This sequence joins TRBV5-1 and TRBJ1-1; TRBD1 matches 7 bases. The germline CDR1 and CDR2 sequences are SGHRS and YFSETQ. V was pared by 0 bases and J by 2 bases, with 4 bases of the junction left unmatched. The CDR3 spans 15 residues.

The chain couples TRBV7-3 to TRBJ1-6, with D perhaps TRBD1 (5 bases). Germline V gives CDR1 SGHTA, CDR2 FQGTGA. The CDR3 runs to 15 residues. V gave up 3 bases and J gave up 6 bases, with 12 bases separating them. The CDR3 nucleotides read TGTGCCAGCAGCTTGGGGGGAGGATCTAATTCACCCCTCCACTTT. Amino acid sequence: CASSLGGGSNSPLHF.

V gene TRBV14 combines with J gene TRBJ2-7, with D perhaps TRBD1 (6 bases). Trimming stripped 4 bases from V and 4 bases from J, with 14 bases between. Germline V gene data show CDR1 as SGHDN and CDR2 as FVKESK. The CDR3 has 14 amino acids. CDR3 sequence (DNA): TGTGCCAGCAGCCCGCGGACAGACAGTTACGAGCAGTACTTC. Its translation is CASSPRTDSYEQYF.

V gene TRBV27 combines with J gene TRBJ2-6; D gene uncertain. CDR3 length equals 16 residues. Trimming took 1 base from V and 0 from J, leaving 7 bases between them. Germline V gene data show CDR1 as MNHEY and CDR2 as SMNVEV (reference sequence). Here the CDR3 reads CASSLYASSGANVLTF. CDR3 nucleotide sequence: TGTGCCAGCAGTTTATACGCCAGCTCTGGGGCCAACGTCCTGACTTTC.

The rearrangement uses TRBV28 and TRBJ2-7; 14 bases map to TRBD2. J gave up 9 bases and V 3 bases, and 4 bases lay outside the gene matches. The CDR3 length is 14 residues. Germline V gene sequence: CDR1 MDHEN, CDR2 SYDVKM. CDR3 bases: TGTGCCAGCAGTTTTGGACTAGCGGGAGGAGGGCAGTACTTC. This gives the protein CASSFGLAGGGQYF.

The V call is TRBV7-6, the J call TRBJ2-5, with unresolved D. CDR1 is SGHVS and CDR2 is FNYEAQ in the germline V gene. V was clipped by 3 bases and J by 5 bases, with 4 bases between them. The CDR3 loop spans 11 amino acids. The CDR3 DNA is TGTGCCAGCAGCTTTTCGGAGACCCAGTACTTC. It encodes CASSFSETQYF. Combining the CDR3 with reference TRBV7-6 and TRBJ2-5 gives the whole variable domain GAGVSQSPRYKVTKRGQDVALRCDPISGHVSLYWYRQALGQGPEFLTYFNYEAQQDKSGLPNDRFSAERPEGSISTLTIQRTEQRDSAMYRCASSFSETQYFGPGTRLLVL.

The V and J genes are TRBV29-1 and TRBJ2-7; D remains unclear. V shed 5 bases and J shed 3 bases, with 11 bases lying between them. Per germline, CDR1 SQVTM and CDR2 ANQGSEA. The CDR3 loop spans 12 amino acids. CDR3 sequence reads: CSVFDNSYEQYF. CDR3 DNA sequence: TGCAGCGTTTTTGACAACAGCTACGAGCAGTACTTC.

The gene calls are TRBV9 and TRBJ2-3, with 8 bases identical to TRBD2. V gave up 2 bases and J gave up 4 bases; unmatched junction bases: 9. The CDR3 has 16 amino acids. Germline loops: CDR1 SGDLS, CDR2 YYNGEE. The CDR3 DNA follows: TGTGCCAGCAGCGTGGACGGGGGGGCCTCCCCAGATACGCAGTATTTT. It specifies CASSVDGGASPDTQYF.

The chain couples TRBV5-6 to TRBJ1-6; 8 bases line up with TRBD1. The junction had 2 bases not matched to a gene; V was cut back by 0 bases and J by 6 bases. CDR1 is SGHDT and CDR2 is YYEEEE in the germline V gene. This CDR3 has 15 amino acids. The CDR3: CASSLGQGANSPLHF. CDR3 bases: TGTGCCAGCAGCTTGGGTCAGGGGGCTAATTCACCCCTCCACTTT.